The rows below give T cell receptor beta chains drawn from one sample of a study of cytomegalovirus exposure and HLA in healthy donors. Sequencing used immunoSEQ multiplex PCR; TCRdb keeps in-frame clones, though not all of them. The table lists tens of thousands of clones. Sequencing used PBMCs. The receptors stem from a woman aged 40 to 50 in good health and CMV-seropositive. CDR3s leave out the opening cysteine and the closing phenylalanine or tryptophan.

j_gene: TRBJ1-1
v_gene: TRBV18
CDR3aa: ASSKLTGDNTEAF

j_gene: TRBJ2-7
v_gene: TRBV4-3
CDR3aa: ASSLLAGGNEQY

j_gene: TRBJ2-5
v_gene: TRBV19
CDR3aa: ASSIDSIQETQY

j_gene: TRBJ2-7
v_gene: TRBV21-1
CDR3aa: ASRDTAGTSDYEQY

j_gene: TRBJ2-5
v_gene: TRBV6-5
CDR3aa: ASSYSLAAQETQY

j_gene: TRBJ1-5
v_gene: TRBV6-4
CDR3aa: ASIGTVGNQPQH

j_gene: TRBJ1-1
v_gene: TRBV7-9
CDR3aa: ASSFKQGASNTEAF

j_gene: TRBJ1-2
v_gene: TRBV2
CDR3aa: ASSARNYGYT

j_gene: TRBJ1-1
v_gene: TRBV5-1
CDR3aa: ASSLRGGDTEAF

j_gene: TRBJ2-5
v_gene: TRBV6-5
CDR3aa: ASSHLAGGETQY

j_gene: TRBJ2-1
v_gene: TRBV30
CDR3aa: AWSVGGSDNEQF

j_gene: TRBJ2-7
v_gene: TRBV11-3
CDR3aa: ASSLGAGGPYDYEQY

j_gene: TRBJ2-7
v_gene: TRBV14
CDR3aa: ASSQESLLGDSRSHEQY

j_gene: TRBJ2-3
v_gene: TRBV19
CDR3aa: ASSIRASSTDTQY

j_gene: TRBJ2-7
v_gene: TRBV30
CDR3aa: AWSVKEGYEQY

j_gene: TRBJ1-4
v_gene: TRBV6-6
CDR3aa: ASSYSPTTKLF

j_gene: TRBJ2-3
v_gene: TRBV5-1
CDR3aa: ASSLTSGAPDTQY

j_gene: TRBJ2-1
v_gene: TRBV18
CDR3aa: ASSIGLVGNEQF

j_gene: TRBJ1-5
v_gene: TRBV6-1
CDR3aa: ASSVSGWGGNQPQH

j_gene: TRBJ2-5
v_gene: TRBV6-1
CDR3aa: ATTSGTAVETQY

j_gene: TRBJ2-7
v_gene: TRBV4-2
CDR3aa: ASSQDRGLASYEQY

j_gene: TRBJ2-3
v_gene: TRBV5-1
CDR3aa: ASSLDNPDTQY

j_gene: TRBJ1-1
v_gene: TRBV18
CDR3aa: ASSLIPGHLNTEAF

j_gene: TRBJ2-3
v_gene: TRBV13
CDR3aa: ASSLLADTQY

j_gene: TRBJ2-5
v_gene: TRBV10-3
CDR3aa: ATAGESETQY

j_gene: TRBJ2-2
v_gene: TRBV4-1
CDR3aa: ASSQVFQRDYTGELF

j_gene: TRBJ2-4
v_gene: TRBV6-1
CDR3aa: ASSRGGGNIQY

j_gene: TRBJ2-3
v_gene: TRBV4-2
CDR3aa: ASSWDYQAQDTQY

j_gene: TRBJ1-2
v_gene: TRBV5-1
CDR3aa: ASSPDSFYGYT

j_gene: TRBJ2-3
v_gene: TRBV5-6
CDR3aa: ASSPGLAADTQY

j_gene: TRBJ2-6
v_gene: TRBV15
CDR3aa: ATSRGTGASSGANVLT

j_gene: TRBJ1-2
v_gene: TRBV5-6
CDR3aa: ASSRGQVDGYT

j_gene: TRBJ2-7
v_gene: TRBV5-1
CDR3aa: ASSTLQGTAYEQY

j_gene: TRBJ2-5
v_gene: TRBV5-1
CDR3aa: ASSLISGKETQY

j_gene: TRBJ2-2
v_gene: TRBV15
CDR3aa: ATRLAGRTGELF

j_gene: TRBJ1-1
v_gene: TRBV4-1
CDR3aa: ASSLTDRGYTEAF

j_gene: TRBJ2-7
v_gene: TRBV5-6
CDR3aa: ASSFGTSVYEQY

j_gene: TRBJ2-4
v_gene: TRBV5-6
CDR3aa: ASSRLALAKNIQY

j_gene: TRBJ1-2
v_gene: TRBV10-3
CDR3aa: AISVGGGYT

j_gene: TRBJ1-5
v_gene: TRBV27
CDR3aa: ASSHDRDQPQH

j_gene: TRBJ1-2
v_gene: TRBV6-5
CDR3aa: ASKQTGAENYGYT

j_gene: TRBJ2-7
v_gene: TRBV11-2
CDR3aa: ASSSPTGRHEQY

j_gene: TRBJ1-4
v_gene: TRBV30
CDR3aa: AWSDPRTGGWKLF

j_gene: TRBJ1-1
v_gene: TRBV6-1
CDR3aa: ASSEAQRAAF

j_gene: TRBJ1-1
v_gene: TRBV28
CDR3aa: ASSSPGYTEAF

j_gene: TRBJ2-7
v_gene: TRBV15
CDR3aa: ATSRDYPERETYEQY

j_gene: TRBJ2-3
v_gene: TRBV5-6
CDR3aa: ASSLTGADTQY

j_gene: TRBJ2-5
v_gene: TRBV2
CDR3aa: ASSGRQLYQETQY

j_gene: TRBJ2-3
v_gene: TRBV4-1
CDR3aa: ASSQVVTGVRDTQY